These 28 T cell receptor beta chains originate from one sample sequenced in a study of CD8 T cells in Susac syndrome. A quantity of about 0.5 to 1 ug RNA underwent reverse transcription using random hexamers. TCRdb independently ran MiXCR on the immunoSEQ multiplex PCR reads; one entry per CDR3 protein. There are about 94,000 distinct CDR3 sequences in the sample; just under 95% occur only once, and approximately 0.3% lies in the top ten. The sample comprised CD4+ T cells from PBMCs. Source of these receptors: a human donor with Susac syndrome.

The chain couples TRBV7-3 to TRBJ1-1; possibly TRBD1 for D (5 bases). This CDR3 spans 13 amino acids. Looked up from germline, CDR1 is SGHTA and CDR2 is FQGTGA. Trimming cost V 3 bases and J 6 bases, with 11 bases left between them. CDR3 protein: CASSFGGDAEAFF. Written as DNA, the CDR3 is TGTGCCAGCAGCTTCGGTGGGGACGCTGAAGCTTTCTTT.

J is TRBJ2-5 and V is TRBV4-1, with unresolved D. The CDR3 spans 15 residues. The V and J ends lost 0 bases and 2 bases respectively, with 10 bases between them. The germline V gene has CDR1 MGHRA and CDR2 YSYEKL. CDR3 DNA sequence: TGCGCCAGCAGCCAAGAAGGTTACACACAAGAGACCCAGTACTTC. It yields the protein CASSQEGYTQETQYF.

This clonotype was seen just once. V usage is TRBV30 and J usage is TRBJ1-6; 10 bases agree with TRBD1. In germline, CDR1 is GTSNPN, CDR2 SVGIG (reference sequence). This CDR3 has 14 amino acids. The J segment lost 10 bases and the V segment lost 8 bases, leaving 11 bases of the junction unmatched. For the CDR3, the DNA is TGTGCCGGCACCGGGACAGGGGAAAACTCACCCCTCCACTTT. Encoded protein: CAGTGTGENSPLHF.

V gene TRBV2 combines with J gene TRBJ2-7, with D uncertain. The CDR3 runs 14 residues. Germline assignment: CDR1 SNHLY and CDR2 FYNNEI. V was pared by 1 base and J by 0 bases, with 7 bases between. CDR3 nucleotides: TGTGCCAGCAGTGAAGGGTACAGCTCCTACGAGCAGTACTTC. Amino acids: CASSEGYSSYEQYF.

V gene TRBV9 combines with J gene TRBJ1-1, with D hard to call. The CDR3 extends over 12 amino acids. Germline CDR1 reads SGDLS; CDR2 reads YYNGEE. The V and J ends lost 7 bases and 0 bases respectively, with 7 bases between them. CDR3 DNA sequence: TGTGCCAGCGCGAAATTGAACACTGAAGCTTTCTTT. Amino acids: CASAKLNTEAFF.

The chain couples TRBV4-1 to TRBJ1-1, with a tentative D call TRBD1 (5 bases). Trimming took 2 bases from V and 1 from J, leaving 14 bases between them. This CDR3 has 16 amino acids. Germline loops: CDR1 MGHRA, CDR2 YSYEKL. Here the CDR3 DNA reads TGCGCCAGCAGCCAAAGCCGACTGGGGGAGAACACTGAAGCTTTCTTT. Translated: CASSQSRLGENTEAFF.

This clonotype was recorded only once. The genes are TRBV10-3 and TRBJ1-1; possibly TRBD1 for D (6 bases). Germline V gene sequence: CDR1 ENHRY, CDR2 SYGVKD. Between the trimmed V and J ends, which lost 6 bases and 4 bases, there was a span of 15 bases. The CDR3 runs to 14 residues. The CDR3 nucleotides are TGTGCCATCAGGCCCGGAGGGGGGTCCACTGAAGCTTTCTTT. It encodes CAIRPGGGSTEAFF.

The chain recombines TRBV3-1 with TRBJ2-1, with D perhaps TRBD2 (5 bases). Between the trimmed V and J ends, which lost 2 bases and 3 bases, there was a span of 11 bases. The CDR3 is made up of 15 amino acids. Germline-derived CDR1 and CDR2 are LGHDT and YNNKEL (reference sequence). CDR3 amino acids: CASSQISGIYNEQFF. In DNA, the CDR3 is TGTGCCAGCAGCCAAATCTCGGGAATCTACAATGAGCAGTTCTTC.

This chain links TRBV20-1 with TRBJ2-5, with TRBD2 matching 7 bases. The CDR3 sequence is 14 residues long. V trimming: 3 bases; J trimming: 5 bases; junction bases outside the gene matches: 9. CDR1 is DFQATT and CDR2 is SNEGSKA in the germline V gene (reference sequence). Here the CDR3 reads CSARVHGGGETQYF. The DNA of the CDR3 is TGCAGTGCTAGGGTACACGGGGGAGGGGAGACCCAGTACTTC.

The V gene is TRBV20-1, the J gene TRBJ2-2, with D maybe TRBD1 (6 bases). The CDR3 totals 14 residues. Germline-derived CDR1 and CDR2 are DFQATT and SNEGSKA (reference sequence). Between the trimmed V and J ends, which lost 3 bases and 3 bases, there was a span of 11 bases. The CDR3 nucleotides are TGCAGTGCTAGCTCAACAGGGTACACCGGGGAGCTGTTTTTT. This gives the protein CSASSTGYTGELFF.

This clonotype was seen only once. V and J are TRBV19 and TRBJ2-2, with 8 bases matching TRBD1. Germline assignment: CDR1 LNHDA and CDR2 SQIVND (reference sequence). CDR3 length: 17 residues. V lost 10 bases to trimming and J lost 4 bases; unmatched junction nucleotides: 17. This chain's CDR3 is CATLTADRGTSTGELFF. The DNA for the CDR3 is TGTGCCACCCTTACTGCTGACAGGGGTACTAGCACCGGGGAGCTGTTTTTT.

V is TRBV19 and J is TRBJ1-1; D remains ambiguous. Germline CDR1 reads LNHDA; CDR2 reads SQIVND (reference sequence). This CDR3 is built from 11 residues. V lost 5 bases, J lost 8 bases, and 9 bases lay in between. The CDR3 protein is CASSFVGEAFF. The CDR3 nucleotides read TGTGCCAGTAGTTTCGTCGGGGAAGCTTTCTTT.

The chain recombines TRBV19 with TRBJ2-2; D tentatively reads TRBD1 or TRBD2 (5 bases each). This CDR3 region has 15 residues. V was clipped by 3 bases and J by 0 bases, with 8 bases between them. From germline, CDR1 is LNHDA and CDR2 SQIVND (reference sequence). The DNA for the CDR3 is TGTGCCAGTAGTATTCTGGGGGCGAACACCGGGGAGCTGTTTTTT. Amino acid sequence: CASSILGANTGELFF.

The genes are TRBV6-6 and TRBJ1-1; D call uncertain. There are 11 residues in the CDR3. Germline V gene data show CDR1 as MNHNY and CDR2 as SVGAGI (reference sequence). V gave up 0 bases and J gave up 8 bases, with 4 bases separating them. DNA of the CDR3: TGTGCCAGCAGTTACTCTCGAGAAGCTTTCTTT. Translating gives CASSYSREAFF.

V is TRBV11-1 and J is TRBJ2-5; D is unclear. Germline V gene lookup returns CDR1 SGHAT and CDR2 FQDESV (reference sequence). The V gene lost 6 bases and the J gene lost 8 bases, with 10 bases spanning the gap. This CDR3 has 11 amino acids. CDR3 loop: CASRRLGTQYF. CDR3 DNA sequence: TGTGCCAGCAGAAGACTTGGAACCCAGTACTTC.

This chain joins TRBV23-1 and TRBJ1-1; D remains unclear. TRBV23-1 is assigned to the ORF class and has an uncertain function. V lost 5 bases and J lost 1, with 8 bases in between. The CDR3 runs to 13 residues. The CDR3 loop reads CASSTDPNTEAFF. The CDR3 coding sequence is TGCGCCAGCAGTACGGATCCGAACACTGAAGCTTTCTTT.

This clonotype turned up a few times. The CDR3 here is CASSLASGDSTEAFF. For the CDR3, the DNA is TGTGCCAGCAGCTTAGCTTCCGGGGACAGCACTGAAGCTTTCTTT. The V and J genes are TRBV11-2 and TRBJ1-1, with 7 nucleotides matching TRBD1. This CDR3 comprises 15 residues. Germline assignment: CDR1 SGHAT and CDR2 FQNNGV. J was trimmed by 4 bases and V by 1 base; bases with no gene match: 6.

This chain connects TRBV20-1 to TRBJ1-1; possibly TRBD1 for D (5 bases). With 5 bases removed from V and 3 bases from J, the gap between germline ends came to 13 bases. Germline V gene sequence: CDR1 DFQATT, CDR2 SNEGSKA (reference sequence). CDR3 length: 13 amino acids. CDR3 region: CSAPGTGYTEAFF. For the CDR3, the DNA is TGCAGTGCTCCCGGGACCGGTTACACTGAAGCTTTCTTT.

In its sample, this clonotype was seen once. J is TRBJ2-5 and V is TRBV3-1; possible D gene TRBD2, 5 bases. The CDR3 contains 15 residues. CDR1 is LGHDT, CDR2 YNNKEL, per germline (reference sequence). The V end was cut by 1 base, the J end by 4 bases, with 13 bases between. As DNA, the CDR3 is TGTGCCAGCAGCCAAGTCAGCGGTTACGGAGAGACCCAGTACTTC. It is translated as CASSQVSGYGETQYF.

The chain employs TRBV30 and TRBJ2-7; 8 positions agree with TRBD1. The J segment lost 5 bases and the V segment lost 3 bases, leaving 9 bases of the junction unmatched. The germline CDR1 and CDR2 sequences are GTSNPN and SVGIG (reference sequence). This CDR3 has 14 residues. CDR3 loop: CAWSNSGGLDEQYF. The DNA of the CDR3 is TGTGCCTGGAGCAATTCAGGGGGCCTCGACGAGCAGTACTTC.

V gene TRBV9 combines with J gene TRBJ2-1, with D possibly matching TRBD2 (5 bases). CDR1 and CDR2 (germline): SGDLS, YYNGEE. The CDR3 totals 15 residues. V was cut by 0 bases and J by 3 bases, with 10 bases left in between. The CDR3 spells CASSVVPTSYNEQFF. CDR3 nucleotide sequence: TGTGCCAGCAGCGTAGTACCCACTAGCTACAATGAGCAGTTCTTC.

The chain couples TRBV27 to TRBJ2-1; TRBD2 matches 11 bases. This CDR3 spans 16 amino acids. V lost 4 bases and J lost 8; bases outside the gene matches: 10. CDR1 MNHEY and CDR2 SMNVEV come from the germline V gene (reference sequence). CDR3 sequence: CASSSLAGGRVDEQFF. CDR3 coding DNA: TGTGCCAGCAGTTCATTAGCGGGGGGGAGGGTAGATGAGCAGTTCTTC.

V and J are TRBV4-1 and TRBJ1-1; no firm D call. V dropped 1 base and J dropped 11 bases, with 14 bases sitting between them. Per the germline V gene, CDR1 is MGHRA and CDR2 is YSYEKL. This CDR3 is 13 amino acids long. The CDR3 DNA reads TGCGCCAGCAGCCAAGCCGAAAACCAGAGGGCTTTCTTT. Amino acids: CASSQAENQRAFF.

The chain employs TRBV25-1 and TRBJ1-2; the match to TRBD1 covers 7 bases. This CDR3 region has 14 residues. V trimming: 8 bases; J trimming: 3 bases; junction bases outside the gene matches: 9. In germline, CDR1 is MGHDK, CDR2 SYGVNS. The DNA for the CDR3 is TGTGCCAGCGTAGGGACAGAATTTTACTATGGCTACACCTTC. It encodes CASVGTEFYYGYTF.

J is TRBJ2-1 and V is TRBV5-5; D is uncertain. Between the trimmed V and J ends, which lost 0 bases and 3 bases, there was a span of 10 bases. The CDR3 has 15 amino acids. The germline CDR1 and CDR2 sequences are SGHKS and YYEKEE (reference sequence). CDR3 protein: CASSLGVTRYNEQFF. The CDR3 bases are TGTGCCAGCAGCTTGGGCGTCACTCGCTACAATGAGCAGTTCTTC.

V usage is TRBV25-1 and J usage is TRBJ1-1; D is unresolved. The CDR3 extends over 14 amino acids. CDR1 MGHDK and CDR2 SYGVNS come from the germline V gene. The V end lost 6 bases, the J end lost 0 bases, and 11 bases lay between the germline ends. CDR3 nucleotides: TGTGCCAGCAGAACATCTACAGTGAACACTGAAGCTTTCTTT. Its protein is CASRTSTVNTEAFF.

The rearrangement links TRBV15 to TRBJ2-3, with 10 bases identical to TRBD2. The length of the CDR3 is 15 residues. Germline V gene lookup returns CDR1 LNHNV and CDR2 YYDKDF (reference sequence). The ends lost 5 bases at V and 6 bases at J; junction bases unmatched: 8. CDR3 sequence (DNA): TGTGCCACCAGCGACGGAAATAGCGGGGGGGATACGCAGTATTTT. It yields the protein CATSDGNSGGDTQYF. The full variable domain, rest sourced from reference TRBV15 and TRBJ2-3, is DAMVIQNPRYQVTQFGKPVTLSCSQTLNHNVMYWYQQKSSQAPKLLFHYYDKDFNNEADTPDNFQSRRPNTSFCFLDIRSPGLGDTAMYLCATSDGNSGGDTQYFGPGTRLTVL.

The gene calls are TRBV30 and TRBJ1-5; D uncertain. CDR3 length: 13 amino acids. Germline CDR1 GTSNPN, CDR2 SVGIG (reference sequence). V was pared by 3 bases and J by 5 bases, with 11 bases between. Written as DNA, the CDR3 is TGTGCCTGGAGGGCAGGATTCGATCAGCCCCAGCATTTT. Encoded protein: CAWRAGFDQPQHF.